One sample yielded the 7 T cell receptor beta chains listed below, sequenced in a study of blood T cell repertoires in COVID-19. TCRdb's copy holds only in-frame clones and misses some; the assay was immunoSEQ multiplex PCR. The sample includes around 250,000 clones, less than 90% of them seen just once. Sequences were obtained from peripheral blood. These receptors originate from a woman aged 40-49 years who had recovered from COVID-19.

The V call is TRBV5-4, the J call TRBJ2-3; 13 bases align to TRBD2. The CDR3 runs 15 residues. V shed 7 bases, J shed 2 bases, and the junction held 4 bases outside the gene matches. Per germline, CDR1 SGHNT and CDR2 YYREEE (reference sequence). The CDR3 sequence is CASRTSGGSTDTQYF. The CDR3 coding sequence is TGTGCCAGCCGGACTAGCGGGGGATCCACAGATACGCAGTATTTT.

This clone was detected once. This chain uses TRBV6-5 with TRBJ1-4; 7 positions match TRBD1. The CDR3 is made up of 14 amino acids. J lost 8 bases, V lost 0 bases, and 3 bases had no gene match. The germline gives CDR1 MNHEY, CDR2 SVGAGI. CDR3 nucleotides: TGTGCCAGCAGTTACTCGACAGGGAGAGAAAAACTGTTTTTT. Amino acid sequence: CASSYSTGREKLFF.

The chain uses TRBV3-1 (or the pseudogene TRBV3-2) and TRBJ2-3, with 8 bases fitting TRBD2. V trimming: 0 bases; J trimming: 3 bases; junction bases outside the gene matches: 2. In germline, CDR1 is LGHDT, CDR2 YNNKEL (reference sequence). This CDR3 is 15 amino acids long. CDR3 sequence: CASSQELAVTDTQYF. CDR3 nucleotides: TGTGCCAGCAGCCAAGAACTAGCGGTTACAGATACGCAGTATTTT.

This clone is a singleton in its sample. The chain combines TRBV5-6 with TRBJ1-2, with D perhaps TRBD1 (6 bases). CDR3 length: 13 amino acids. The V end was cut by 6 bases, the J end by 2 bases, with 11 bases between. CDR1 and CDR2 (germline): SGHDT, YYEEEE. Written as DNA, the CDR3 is TGTGCCAGCATCCCCCAGGGGAACTATGGCTACACCTTC. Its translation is CASIPQGNYGYTF.

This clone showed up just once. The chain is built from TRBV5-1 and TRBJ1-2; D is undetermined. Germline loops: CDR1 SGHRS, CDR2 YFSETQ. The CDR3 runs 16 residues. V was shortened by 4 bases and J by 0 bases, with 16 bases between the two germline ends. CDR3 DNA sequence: TGCGCCAGCAGCCCGGATCCCGGGATACCTAACTATGGCTACACCTTC. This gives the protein CASSPDPGIPNYGYTF.

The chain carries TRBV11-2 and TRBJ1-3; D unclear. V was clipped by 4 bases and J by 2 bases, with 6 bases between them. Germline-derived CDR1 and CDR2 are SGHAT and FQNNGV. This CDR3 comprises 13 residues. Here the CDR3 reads CASSYLPGNTIYF. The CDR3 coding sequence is TGTGCCAGCAGCTATCTTCCTGGAAACACCATATATTTT.

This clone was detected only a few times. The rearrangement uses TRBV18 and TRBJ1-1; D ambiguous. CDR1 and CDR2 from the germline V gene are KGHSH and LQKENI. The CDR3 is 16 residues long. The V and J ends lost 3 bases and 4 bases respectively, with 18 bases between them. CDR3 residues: CASSPQEGQMSTEAFF. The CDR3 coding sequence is TGTGCCAGCTCACCCCAGGAGGGTCAGATGAGCACTGAAGCTTTCTTT.